Given below is one T cell receptor beta chain in context. This record comes from a study of T cell changes during pregnancy in multiple sclerosis. Germline V gives CDR1 MNHEY, CDR2 SMNVEV (reference sequence). Trimming removed 2 bases from V and 7 bases from J; junction bases left unmatched: 5. The CDR3 runs to 14 residues. Clones were read by immunoSEQ multiplex PCR, and TCRdb kept only the in-frame ones, dropping some. The table lists about 38,000 clones, 90% to 95% of them singletons. V gene TRBV27 combines with J gene TRBJ2-7; 10 positions agree with TRBD2. This clonotype was sampled from a female donor with multiple sclerosis, enrolled in a pregnancy study. This material consisted of CD8+ T cells from peripheral blood mononuclear cells, taken in the second trimester of pregnancy. This chain's CDR3 is CASSLNLAGAEQYF. As DNA, the CDR3 is TGTGCCAGCAGTTTAAATCTAGCGGGAGCTGAGCAGTACTTC.